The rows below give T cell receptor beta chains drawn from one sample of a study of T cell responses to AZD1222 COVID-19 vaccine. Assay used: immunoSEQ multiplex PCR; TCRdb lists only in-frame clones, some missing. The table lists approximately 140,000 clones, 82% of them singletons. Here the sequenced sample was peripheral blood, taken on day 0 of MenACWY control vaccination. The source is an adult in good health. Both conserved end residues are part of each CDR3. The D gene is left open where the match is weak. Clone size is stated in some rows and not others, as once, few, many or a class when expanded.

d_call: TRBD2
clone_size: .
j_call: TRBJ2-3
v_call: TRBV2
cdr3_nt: TGTGCCAGCAGTCGCCGGACTAGCGGGGGCGGGGATACGCAGTATTTT
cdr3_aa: CASSRRTSGGGDTQYF

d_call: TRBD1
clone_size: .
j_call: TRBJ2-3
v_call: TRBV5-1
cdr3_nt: TGCGCCAGCAGCTCCGGAGGACAGGGGCCAGATACGCAGTATTTT
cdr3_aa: CASSSGGQGPDTQYF

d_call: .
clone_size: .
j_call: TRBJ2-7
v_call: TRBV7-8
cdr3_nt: TGTGCCAGCAGCGATAGAAGGCTCACTTCTTACGAGCAGTACTTC
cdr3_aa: CASSDRRLTSYEQYF

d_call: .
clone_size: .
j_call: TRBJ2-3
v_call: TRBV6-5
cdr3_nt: TGTGCCAGCAGGGCGGATACGCAGTATTTT
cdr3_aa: CASRADTQYF

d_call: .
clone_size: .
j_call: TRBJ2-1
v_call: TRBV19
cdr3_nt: TGTGCCAGTAGTATAGATAACGCTGTAAAGGGTGGTGAGCAGTTCTTC
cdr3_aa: CASSIDNAVKGGEQFF

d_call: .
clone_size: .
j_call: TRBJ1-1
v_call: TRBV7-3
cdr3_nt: TGTGCCAGCAGCCCAACACGGTACACTGAAGCTTTCTTT
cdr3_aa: CASSPTRYTEAFF

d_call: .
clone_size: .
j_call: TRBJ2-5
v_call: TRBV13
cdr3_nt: TGTGCCAGCAGCTTCGGGATTTGGGGAGAGACCCAGTACTTC
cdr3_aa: CASSFGIWGETQYF

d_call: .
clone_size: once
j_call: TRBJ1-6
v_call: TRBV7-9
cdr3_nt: TGTGCCAGCAGCCCAGCGGGATCAGGGCCCTCACCCCTCCACTTT
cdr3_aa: CASSPAGSGPSPLHF

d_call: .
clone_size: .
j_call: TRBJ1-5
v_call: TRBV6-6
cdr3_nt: TGTGCCAGCAGTTACCAAACGAATCAGCCCCAGCATTTT
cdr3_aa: CASSYQTNQPQHF

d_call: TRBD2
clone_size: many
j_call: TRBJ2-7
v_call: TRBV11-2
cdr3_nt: TGTGCCAGCAGCCTTGGGACTACCTACGAGCAGTACTTC
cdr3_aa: CASSLGTTYEQYF